This TCR beta chain was captured by sequencing in a study of Ad26.COV2.S vaccination and SARS-CoV-2 variants. Libraries were prepared by immunoSEQ multiplex PCR; TCRdb keeps only in-frame clonotypes and omits some of them. The sample contains 350,000 to 450,000 clones, approximately 91% of which appear only once. Treatment described: some 19 received Ad26.COV2.S at low or high dose, single or two shots; 5 received placebo; per-sample allocation not given. On day 63 after the first injection, vaccine and placebo recipients gave samples. CDR1 PRHDT and CDR2 FYEKMQ come from the germline V gene (reference sequence). V gave up 5 bases and J gave up 7 bases; unmatched junction bases: 10. The CDR3 totals 17 residues.

The material was peripheral blood, obtained in a trial of Ad26.COV2.S vaccine versus placebo. The gene calls are TRBV13 and TRBJ2-3; 15 nucleotides align to TRBD2. The TCR was taken from a person aged 18-65 years who received the Ad26.COV2.S COVID-19 vaccine or a placebo. The CDR3 region has the DNA TGTGCCAGCAGCCCCCGGGAGGGACTAGCGGGAGGTAATACGCAGTATTTT. Translation: CASSPREGLAGGNTQYF.